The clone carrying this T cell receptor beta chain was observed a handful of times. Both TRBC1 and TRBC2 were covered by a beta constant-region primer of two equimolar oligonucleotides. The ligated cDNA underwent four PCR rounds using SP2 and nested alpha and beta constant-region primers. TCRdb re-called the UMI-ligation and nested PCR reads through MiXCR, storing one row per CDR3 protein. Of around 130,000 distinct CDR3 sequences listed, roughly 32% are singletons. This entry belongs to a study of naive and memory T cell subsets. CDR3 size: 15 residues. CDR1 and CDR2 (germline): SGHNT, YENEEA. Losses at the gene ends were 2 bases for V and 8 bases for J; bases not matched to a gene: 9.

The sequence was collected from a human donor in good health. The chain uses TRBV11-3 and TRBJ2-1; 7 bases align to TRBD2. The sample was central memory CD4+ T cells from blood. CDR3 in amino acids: CASSLSGGSKDEQFF. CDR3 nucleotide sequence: TGTGCCAGCAGCTTATCGGGAGGCAGCAAAGATGAGCAGTTCTTC.